The source of this T cell receptor beta chain is a study of T cells in Graves' hyperthyroidism and ophthalmopathy. Across the study: Peripheral blood draws took place at initial diagnosis, ahead of any treatment.

The CDR3 totals 13 residues. The V end lost 7 bases, the J end lost 6 bases, and 13 bases lay between the germline ends. Looked up from germline, CDR1 is SNHLY and CDR2 is FYNNEI. This clonotype was seen many times. Its specificity is not known. Study-wide results and limits: Ophthalmopathy, as predicted by the model, came a median roughly 6.5 months after the prediction.

Diagnoses rested on clinical symptoms, serum thyroxine and TRAb, thyroid ultrasound and orbital computed tomography. RNA transcripts yielded amplified TCR beta CDR3 regions. The HTBI primer set was used in a first-round RT-PCR of the TCR CDR3. Using its own MiXCR run on the multiplex PCR reads, TCRdb lists one record per CDR3 protein. The profile shows about 340,000 distinct CDR3 sequences, around a fifth of them singletons. The TCR sequence derives from a woman aged 50 to 65 with Graves' hyperthyroidism. The sequenced material came from blood. The V call is TRBV2, the J call TRBJ1-5; D might be TRBD1 (5 bases). As DNA, the CDR3 is TGTGCCAGCACCAGGGATCTGGGTCAGCCCCAGCATTTT. Protein sequence: CASTRDLGQPQHF.